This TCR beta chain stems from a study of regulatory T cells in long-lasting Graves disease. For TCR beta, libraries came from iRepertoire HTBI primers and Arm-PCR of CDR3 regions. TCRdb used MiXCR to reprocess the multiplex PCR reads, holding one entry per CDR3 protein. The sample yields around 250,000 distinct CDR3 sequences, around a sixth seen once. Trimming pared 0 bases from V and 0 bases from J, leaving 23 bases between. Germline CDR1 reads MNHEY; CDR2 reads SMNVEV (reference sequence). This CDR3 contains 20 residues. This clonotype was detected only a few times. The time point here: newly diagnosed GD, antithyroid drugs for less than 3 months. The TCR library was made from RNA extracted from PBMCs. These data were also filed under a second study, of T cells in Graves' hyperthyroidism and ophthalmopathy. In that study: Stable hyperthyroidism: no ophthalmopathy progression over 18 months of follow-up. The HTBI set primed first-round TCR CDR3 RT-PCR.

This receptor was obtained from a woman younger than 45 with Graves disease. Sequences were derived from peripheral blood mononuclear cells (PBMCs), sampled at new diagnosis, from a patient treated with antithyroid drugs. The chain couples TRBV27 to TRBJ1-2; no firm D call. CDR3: CASSLSMQAPFLRANYGYTF. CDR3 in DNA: TGTGCCAGCAGTTTATCTATGCAGGCACCCTTCCTGAGGGCTAACTATGGCTACACCTTC.